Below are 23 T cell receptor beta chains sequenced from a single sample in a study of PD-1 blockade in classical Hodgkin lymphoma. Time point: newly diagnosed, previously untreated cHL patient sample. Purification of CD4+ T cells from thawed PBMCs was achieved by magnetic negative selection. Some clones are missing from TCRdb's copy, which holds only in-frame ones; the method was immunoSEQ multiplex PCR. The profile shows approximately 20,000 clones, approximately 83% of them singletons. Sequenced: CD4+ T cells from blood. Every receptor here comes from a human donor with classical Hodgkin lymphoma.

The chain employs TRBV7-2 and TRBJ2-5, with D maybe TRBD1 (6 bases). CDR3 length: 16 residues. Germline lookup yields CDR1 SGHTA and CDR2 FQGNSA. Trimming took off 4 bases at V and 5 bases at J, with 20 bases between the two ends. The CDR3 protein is CASSWEGRGRGETQYF. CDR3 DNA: TGTGCCAGCAGCTGGGAAGGCAGGGGTCGGGGTGAGACCCAGTACTTC.

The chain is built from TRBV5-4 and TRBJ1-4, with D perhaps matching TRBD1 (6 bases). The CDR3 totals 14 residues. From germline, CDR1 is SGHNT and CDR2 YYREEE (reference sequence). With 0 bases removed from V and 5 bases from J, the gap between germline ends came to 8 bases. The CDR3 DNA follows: TGTGCCAGCAGCTTGGCGGGGGCCAATGAAAAACTGTTTTTT. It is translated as CASSLAGANEKLFF.

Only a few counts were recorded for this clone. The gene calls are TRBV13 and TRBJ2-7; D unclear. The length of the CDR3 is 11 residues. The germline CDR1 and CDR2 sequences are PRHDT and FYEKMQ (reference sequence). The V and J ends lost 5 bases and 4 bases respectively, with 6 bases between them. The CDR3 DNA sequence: TGTGCCAGCAGCGGGCTTTACGAGCAGTACTTC. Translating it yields CASSGLYEQYF.

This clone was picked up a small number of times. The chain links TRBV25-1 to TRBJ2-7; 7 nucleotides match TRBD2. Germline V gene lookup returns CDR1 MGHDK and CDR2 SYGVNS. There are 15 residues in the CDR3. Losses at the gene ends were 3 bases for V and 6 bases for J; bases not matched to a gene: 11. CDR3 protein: CASSEWGGPRGEQYF. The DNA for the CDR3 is TGTGCCAGCAGTGAGTGGGGGGGACCCCGCGGCGAGCAGTACTTC.

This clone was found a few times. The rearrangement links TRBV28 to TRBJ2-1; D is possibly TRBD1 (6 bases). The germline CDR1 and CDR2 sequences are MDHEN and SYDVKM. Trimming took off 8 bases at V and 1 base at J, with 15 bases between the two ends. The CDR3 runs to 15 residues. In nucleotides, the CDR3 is TGTGCCAGCGGGTCACAGGGTTCATCCTACAATGAGCAGTTCTTC. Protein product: CASGSQGSSYNEQFF. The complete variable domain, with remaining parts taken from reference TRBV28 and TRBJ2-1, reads DVKVTQSSRYLVKRTGEKVFLECVQDMDHENMFWYRQDPGLGLRLIYFSYDVKMKEKGDIPEGYSVSREKKERFSLILESASTNQTSMYLCASGSQGSSYNEQFFGPGTRLTVL.

CDR3 sequence reads: CASSRRTAIYGYTF. CDR3 DNA sequence: TGTGCCAGCAGCAGACGGACAGCAATCTATGGCTACACCTTC. This chain joins TRBV21-1 and TRBJ1-2; TRBD1, the table's D call, was not compared with the DNA. TRBV21-1 is a pseudogene locus. CDR3 size: 14 residues.

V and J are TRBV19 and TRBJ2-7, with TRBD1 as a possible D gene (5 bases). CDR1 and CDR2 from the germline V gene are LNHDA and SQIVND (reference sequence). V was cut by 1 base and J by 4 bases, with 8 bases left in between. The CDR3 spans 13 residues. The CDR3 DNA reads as TGTGCCAGTAGTATAGTGCAGGGTTACGAGCAGTACTTC. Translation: CASSIVQGYEQYF.

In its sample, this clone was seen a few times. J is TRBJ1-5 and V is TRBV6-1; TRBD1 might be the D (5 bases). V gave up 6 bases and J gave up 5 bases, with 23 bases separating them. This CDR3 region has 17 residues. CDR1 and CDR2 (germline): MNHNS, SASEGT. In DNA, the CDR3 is TGTGCCAGCAGGGAACTTACACAGACAGAATTTCATCAGCCCCAGCATTTT. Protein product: CASRELTQTEFHQPQHF.

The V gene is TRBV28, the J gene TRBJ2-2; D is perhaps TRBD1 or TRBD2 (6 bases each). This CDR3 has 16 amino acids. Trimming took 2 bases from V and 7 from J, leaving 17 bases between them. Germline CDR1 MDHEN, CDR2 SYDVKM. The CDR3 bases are TGTGCCAGCAGTTTAGGAGGAGGGGGAGGATTCGGGGAGCTGTTTTTT. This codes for CASSLGGGGGFGELFF.

The CDR3 loop reads CASLPGGVGSYNEQFF. CDR3 bases: TGTGCCAGCCTCCCGGGAGGGGTCGGCTCCTACAATGAGCAGTTCTTC. This sequence joins TRBV27 and TRBJ2-1, with 8 nucleotides matching TRBD2. Germline loops: CDR1 MNHEY, CDR2 SMNVEV (reference sequence). V dropped 8 bases and J dropped 0; count of bases not matched to a gene: 9. The CDR3 is 16 residues long.

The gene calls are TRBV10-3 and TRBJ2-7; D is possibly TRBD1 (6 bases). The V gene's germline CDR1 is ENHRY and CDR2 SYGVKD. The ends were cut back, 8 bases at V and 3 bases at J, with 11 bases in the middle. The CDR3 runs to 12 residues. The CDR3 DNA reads TGTGCCATCCGCGGACAGATCTACGAGCAGTACTTC. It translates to CAIRGQIYEQYF.

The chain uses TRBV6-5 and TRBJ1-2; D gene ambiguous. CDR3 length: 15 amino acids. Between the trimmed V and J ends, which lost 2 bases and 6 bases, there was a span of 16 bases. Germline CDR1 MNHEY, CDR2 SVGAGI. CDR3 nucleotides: TGTGCCAGCAGTTACATAGGACGCCAAAGGGATGGCTACACCTTC. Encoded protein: CASSYIGRQRDGYTF.

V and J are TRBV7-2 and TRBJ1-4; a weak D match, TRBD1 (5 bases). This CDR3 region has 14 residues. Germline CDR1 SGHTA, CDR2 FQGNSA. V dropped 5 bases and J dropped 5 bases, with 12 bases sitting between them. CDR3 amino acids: CASSLDRSNEKLFF. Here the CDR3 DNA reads TGTGCCAGCAGCCTTGACAGATCCAATGAAAAACTGTTTTTT.

CDR3 amino acids: CASSLGLAAEASTDTQYF. For the CDR3, the DNA is TGCGCCAGCAGCTTGGGGCTAGCGGCAGAAGCTAGCACAGATACGCAGTATTTT. The chain has TRBV5-1 and TRBJ2-3; 7 bases are a match to TRBD2. Germline V gene data show CDR1 as SGHRS and CDR2 as YFSETQ. The CDR3 spans 18 residues. The J segment lost 0 bases and the V segment lost 0 bases, leaving 10 bases of the junction unmatched.

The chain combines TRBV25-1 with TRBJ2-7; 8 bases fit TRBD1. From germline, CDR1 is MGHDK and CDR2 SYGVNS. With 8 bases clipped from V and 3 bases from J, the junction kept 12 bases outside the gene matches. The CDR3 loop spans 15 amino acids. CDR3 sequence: CASSPSGQGGYEQYF. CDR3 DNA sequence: TGTGCCAGCTCCCCCAGCGGACAGGGTGGCTACGAGCAGTACTTC.

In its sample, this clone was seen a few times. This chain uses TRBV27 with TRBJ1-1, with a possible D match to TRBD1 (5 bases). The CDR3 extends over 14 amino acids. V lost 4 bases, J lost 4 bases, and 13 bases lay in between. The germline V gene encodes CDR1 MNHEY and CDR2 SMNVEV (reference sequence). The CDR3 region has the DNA TGTGCCAGCAGTTCGGCAGGGTCGGGCACTGAAGCTTTCTTT. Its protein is CASSSAGSGTEAFF.

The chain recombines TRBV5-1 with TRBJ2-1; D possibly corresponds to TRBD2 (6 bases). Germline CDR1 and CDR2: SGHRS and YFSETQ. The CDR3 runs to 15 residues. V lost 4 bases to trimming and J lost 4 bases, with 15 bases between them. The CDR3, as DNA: TGCGCCAGCAGCCGGGACTCTACCCCTTACAATGAGCAGTTCTTC. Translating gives CASSRDSTPYNEQFF.

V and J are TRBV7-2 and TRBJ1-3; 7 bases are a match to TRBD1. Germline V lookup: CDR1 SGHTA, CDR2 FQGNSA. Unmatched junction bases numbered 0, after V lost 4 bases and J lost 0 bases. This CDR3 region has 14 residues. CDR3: CASSWDSSGNTIYF. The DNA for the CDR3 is TGTGCCAGCAGCTGGGACAGCTCTGGAAACACCATATATTTT. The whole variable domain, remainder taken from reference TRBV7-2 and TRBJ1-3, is GAGVSQSPSNKVTEKGKDVELRCDPISGHTALYWYRQSLGQGLEFLIYFQGNSAPDKSGLPSDRFSAERTGGSVSTLTIQRTQQEDSAVYLCASSWDSSGNTIYFGEGSWLTVV.

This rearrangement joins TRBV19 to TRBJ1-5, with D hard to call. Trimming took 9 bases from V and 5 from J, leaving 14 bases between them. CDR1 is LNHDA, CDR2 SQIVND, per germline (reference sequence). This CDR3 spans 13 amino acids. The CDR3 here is CASRAGRDQPQHF. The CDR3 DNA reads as TGTGCCAGCAGAGCCGGGCGTGATCAGCCCCAGCATTTT.

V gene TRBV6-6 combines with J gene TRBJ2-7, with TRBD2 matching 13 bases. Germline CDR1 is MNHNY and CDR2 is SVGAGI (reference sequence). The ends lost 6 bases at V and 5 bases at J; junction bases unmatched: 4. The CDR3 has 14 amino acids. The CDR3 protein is CASRGLAGDHEQYF. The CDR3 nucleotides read TGTGCCAGCAGAGGACTAGCGGGAGACCACGAGCAGTACTTC.

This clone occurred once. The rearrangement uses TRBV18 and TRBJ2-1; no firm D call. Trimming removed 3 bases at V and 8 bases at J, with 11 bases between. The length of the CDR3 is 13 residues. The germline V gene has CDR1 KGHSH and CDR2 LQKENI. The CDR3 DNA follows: TGTGCCAGCTCACCCGACTTGGGCGATGAGCAGTTCTTC. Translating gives CASSPDLGDEQFF.

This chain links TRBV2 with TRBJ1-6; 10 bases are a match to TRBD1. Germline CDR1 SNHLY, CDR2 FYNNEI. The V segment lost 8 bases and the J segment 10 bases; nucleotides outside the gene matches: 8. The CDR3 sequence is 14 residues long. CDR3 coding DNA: TGTGCCAGCCAATCCGACAGGGGGCGGTCACCCCTCCACTTT. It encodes CASQSDRGRSPLHF.

CDR3 sequence (DNA): TGTGCCAGCAGCTCGACTAGCGGGAGTTCCTACGAGCAGTACTTC. It encodes CASSSTSGSSYEQYF. This chain links TRBV7-2 with TRBJ2-7; TRBD2 matches 12 bases. The CDR3 contains 15 residues. The junction had 2 bases not matched to a gene; V was cut back by 4 bases and J by 1 base. Germline lookup yields CDR1 SGHTA and CDR2 FQGNSA.